This T cell receptor (beta chain) stems from a study of shared T cell receptors in the human thymus. Sequencing used immunoSEQ multiplex PCR; TCRdb keeps in-frame clones, though not all of them. The sample lists roughly 660,000 clones; roughly 90% were seen once. Germline assignment: CDR1 SNHLY and CDR2 FYNNEI. CDR3 length equals 16 residues. V was pared by 5 bases and J by 1 base, with 17 bases between. These data were also reused for a study on human thymus T cells. That source notes: Corrective surgery for congenital heart defects was being performed on the healthy Finnish infants who served as donors. During corrective heart surgery, resections were taken, and the thymus tissue came from them. Related reports documented highly overlapping thymic repertoires among unrelated individuals.

The chain is built from TRBV2 and TRBJ1-1; D perhaps matches TRBD1 (6 bases). The sample was thymocytes. The sequence was obtained from a boy in the first two years of life with a congenital heart defect. CDR3 DNA: TGTGCCAGCAGTTCTCTCCACAGGGTAGGGAACACTGAAGCTTTCTTT. Translated, it gives CASSSLHRVGNTEAFF.